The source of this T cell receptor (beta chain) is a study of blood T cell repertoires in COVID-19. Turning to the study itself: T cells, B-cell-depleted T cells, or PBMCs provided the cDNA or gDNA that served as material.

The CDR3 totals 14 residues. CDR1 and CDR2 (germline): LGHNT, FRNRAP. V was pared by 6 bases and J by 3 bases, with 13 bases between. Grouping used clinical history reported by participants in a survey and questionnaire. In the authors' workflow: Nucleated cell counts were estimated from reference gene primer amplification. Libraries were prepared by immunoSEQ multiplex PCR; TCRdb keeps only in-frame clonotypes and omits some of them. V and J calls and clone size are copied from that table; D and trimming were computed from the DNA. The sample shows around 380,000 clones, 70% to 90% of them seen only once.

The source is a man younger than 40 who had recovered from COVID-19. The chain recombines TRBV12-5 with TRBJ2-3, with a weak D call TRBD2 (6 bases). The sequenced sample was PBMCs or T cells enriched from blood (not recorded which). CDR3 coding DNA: TGTGCTAGTGGGGAAAATGGGGGGACAGATACGCAGTATTTT. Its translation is CASGENGGTDTQYF.